These T cell receptor beta chains were read from a single sample in a study of blood T cell repertoires in COVID-19. Sequencing was performed with immunoSEQ multiplex PCR; in TCRdb, only in-frame clones are kept and a portion is missing. The sample yields about 26,000 clones, around 86% seen once. Input material: peripheral blood. The receptors shown here come from a human donor in a cohort sampled during active COVID-19. The donor label of this sample is uncertain. Both conserved end residues are part of each CDR3. A D gene is named only where the DNA matches it firmly. Size values are once, few and many counts, or a class for expanded clones, and some rows have none.

D gene: TRBD1; V gene: TRBV6-5; clone size: -; J gene: TRBJ2-2; CDR3 DNA: TGTGCCAGCAGTTCCGGACAGGTTCATGGAGGGGAGCTGTTTTTT; CDR3 protein: CASSSGQVHGGELFF
D gene: -; V gene: TRBV4-1; clone size: -; J gene: TRBJ1-2; CDR3 DNA: TGCGCCAGCAGCCAAGGATCGGGGGGCCGGCACTATGGCTACACCTTC; CDR3 protein: CASSQGSGGRHYGYTF
D gene: -; V gene: TRBV19; clone size: -; J gene: TRBJ1-5; CDR3 DNA: TGTGCCAGTAGTATCTTGAGTCAGCCCCAGCATTTT; CDR3 protein: CASSILSQPQHF
D gene: -; V gene: TRBV5-5; clone size: -; J gene: TRBJ1-4; CDR3 DNA: TGTGCCAGCAGGTCCGGGAAACCCAGCGGCGAAAAACTGTTTTTT; CDR3 protein: CASRSGKPSGEKLFF
D gene: TRBD2; V gene: TRBV19; clone size: -; J gene: TRBJ2-1; CDR3 DNA: TGTGCCAGTAGTATGCGCGGGGGGGCCTACAATGAGCAGTTCTTC; CDR3 protein: CASSMRGGAYNEQFF
D gene: -; V gene: TRBV7-2; clone size: few; J gene: TRBJ2-5; CDR3 DNA: TGTGCCAGCAGCTTCGGTGGGGGGGCATGGGAGACCCAGTACTTC; CDR3 protein: CASSFGGGAWETQYF
D gene: TRBD1; V gene: TRBV6-5; clone size: -; J gene: TRBJ2-1; CDR3 DNA: TGTGCCAGCAGTACCGGGACAGGGTTCGGGAATGAGCAGTTCTTC; CDR3 protein: CASSTGTGFGNEQFF
D gene: -; V gene: TRBV5-4; clone size: -; J gene: TRBJ1-2; CDR3 DNA: TGTGCCAGCAGCTTGGCGGGACAACTCTATGGCTACACCTTC; CDR3 protein: CASSLAGQLYGYTF
D gene: -; V gene: TRBV6-5; clone size: -; J gene: TRBJ2-2; CDR3 DNA: TGTGCCAGCAAGGACAGTCCAACCGGGGAGCTGTTTTTT; CDR3 protein: CASKDSPTGELFF
D gene: -; V gene: TRBV29-1; clone size: -; J gene: TRBJ2-2; CDR3 DNA: TGCAGCGTCGAAGGCCCAGGGAGGTCCGGGGAGCTGTTTTTT; CDR3 protein: CSVEGPGRSGELFF
D gene: -; V gene: TRBV24-1; clone size: -; J gene: TRBJ1-2; CDR3 DNA: TGTGCCACCAGTGACTCGGCGCGGGGCTACACCTTC; CDR3 protein: CATSDSARGYTF
D gene: -; V gene: TRBV6-6; clone size: -; J gene: TRBJ1-3; CDR3 DNA: TGTGCCAGCACCAGATCCGGGGTTTCTGGAAACACCATATATTTT; CDR3 protein: CASTRSGVSGNTIYF
D gene: TRBD1; V gene: TRBV5-1; clone size: -; J gene: TRBJ2-1; CDR3 DNA: TGCGCCAGCAGCAAGGGACAGGCAGAGAATGAGCAGTTCTTC; CDR3 protein: CASSKGQAENEQFF
D gene: TRBD1; V gene: TRBV19; clone size: -; J gene: TRBJ1-5; CDR3 DNA: TGTGCCAGTACCACATCAGGGGGCAGCAATCAGCCCCAGCATTTT; CDR3 protein: CASTTSGGSNQPQHF
D gene: -; V gene: TRBV3-1/TRBV3-2; clone size: -; J gene: TRBJ2-3; CDR3 DNA: TGTGCCAGCAGCCCGGGACTGGGCACAGATACGCAGTATTTT; CDR3 protein: CASSPGLGTDTQYF
D gene: TRBD2; V gene: TRBV7-8; clone size: -; J gene: TRBJ2-1; CDR3 DNA: TGTGCCAGCAGCGTCATACTAGCGGGGGAGAACAATGAGCAGTTCTTC; CDR3 protein: CASSVILAGENNEQFF
D gene: -; V gene: TRBV5-4; clone size: -; J gene: TRBJ2-5; CDR3 DNA: TGTGCCACTTACAACCAAGAGACCCAGTACTTC; CDR3 protein: CATYNQETQYF
D gene: TRBD1; V gene: TRBV9; clone size: -; J gene: TRBJ1-6; CDR3 DNA: TGTGCCAGCAGCCTAAGACAGGGTGTTTCACCCCTCCACTTT; CDR3 protein: CASSLRQGVSPLHF